The next 12 T cell receptor beta chains were all read from a single sample in a study of cytomegalovirus exposure and HLA in healthy donors. In the PCR, 60 Vbeta and 13 Jbeta primers were used. Repertoires were generated with immunoSEQ multiplex PCR, while TCRdb's copy carries only in-frame clones and drops some. The repertoire holds around 130,000 clones, with over 70% as singletons. The sequencing sample was made of PBMCs. These receptors were taken from a woman aged 40-49 years in good health and CMV-seropositive.

The CDR3 loop reads CASSQEGPRQNGYTF. CDR3 nucleotide sequence: TGCGCCAGCAGCCAAGAAGGCCCCCGACAGAATGGCTACACCTTC. The chain carries TRBV4-1 and TRBJ1-2, with TRBD1 as a possible D gene (5 bases). The length of the CDR3 is 15 residues. Trimming pared 0 bases from V and 6 bases from J, leaving 14 bases between. Germline lookup yields CDR1 MGHRA and CDR2 YSYEKL.

The chain joins TRBV4-3 to TRBJ2-7; no clear D gene. The V end was cut by 2 bases, the J end by 1 base, with 9 bases between. Germline-derived CDR1 and CDR2 are LGHNA and YSLEER. The CDR3 is made up of 14 amino acids. In DNA form, the CDR3 reads TGCGCCAGCAGCCAAACCCAGGCTTCCTACGAGCAGTACTTC. Residues: CASSQTQASYEQYF.

This chain joins TRBV13 and TRBJ1-1; D unresolved. Germline values: CDR1 PRHDT, CDR2 FYEKMQ (reference sequence). The CDR3 consists of 15 residues. V dropped 5 bases and J dropped 0 bases, with 13 bases sitting between them. The CDR3 spells CASSDTDNMNTEAFF. The CDR3 DNA reads TGTGCCAGCAGCGACACCGACAACATGAACACTGAAGCTTTCTTT.

The chain couples TRBV18 to TRBJ2-5; D gene uncertain. The CDR3 is 16 residues long. Between the trimmed V and J ends, which lost 6 bases and 1 base, there was a span of 18 bases. Germline CDR1 reads KGHSH; CDR2 reads LQKENI. The CDR3 is CASSPPPRKPQETQYF. For the CDR3, the DNA is TGTGCCAGCTCGCCTCCGCCAAGAAAGCCCCAAGAGACCCAGTACTTC. The whole variable domain, remainder taken from reference TRBV18 and TRBJ2-5, is NAGVMQNPRHLVRRRGQEARLRCSPMKGHSHVYWYRQLPEEGLKFMVYLQKENIIDESGMPKERFSAEFPKEGPSILRIQQVVRGDSAAYFCASSPPPRKPQETQYFGPGTRLLVL.

This clone has just a few counts. V is TRBV25-1 and J is TRBJ2-5; D is unclear. Germline CDR1 and CDR2: MGHDK and SYGVNS. This CDR3 is built from 16 residues. Trimming cost V 3 bases and J 5 bases, with 19 bases left between them. For the CDR3, the DNA is TGTGCCAGCAGTGACTCCCTCGCGAGGCTTTGGGAGACCCAGTACTTC. It is translated as CASSDSLARLWETQYF.

V is TRBV5-8 and J is TRBJ2-2; D is unresolved. CDR1 is SGHTS and CDR2 is YDEGEE in the germline V gene. This CDR3 comprises 16 residues. V was clipped by 1 base and J by 5 bases, with 15 bases between them. CDR3 coding DNA: TGTGCCAGCAGCTTGAGTATTAGCTTTATGACCGGGGAGCTGTTTTTT. Residues: CASSLSISFMTGELFF.

The J gene is TRBJ1-5, the V gene TRBV19; D gene ambiguous. The length of the CDR3 is 11 residues. The V gene's germline CDR1 is LNHDA and CDR2 SQIVND (reference sequence). The V end was cut by 1 base, the J end by 11 bases, with 6 bases between. The CDR3 DNA follows: TGTGCCAGTAGTATAGGAGGTTCCCAGCATTTT. It encodes CASSIGGSQHF.

The chain couples TRBV11-3 to TRBJ1-2, with D possibly matching TRBD1 (5 bases). Trimming removed 1 base from V and 2 bases from J, with 11 bases in between. The germline V gene encodes CDR1 SGHNT and CDR2 YENEEA. The CDR3 loop spans 15 amino acids. In nucleotides, the CDR3 is TGTGCCAGCAGCTTAGCGGAGGGGAAGAACTATGGCTACACCTTC. It specifies CASSLAEGKNYGYTF.

The chain is built from TRBV5-8 and TRBJ2-3; 10 bases are a match to TRBD2. V was pared by 0 bases and J by 2 bases, with 3 bases of the junction left unmatched. The CDR3 has 16 amino acids. Looked up from germline, CDR1 is SGHTS and CDR2 is YDEGEE. This CDR3 reads CASSLASGSITDTQYF. CDR3 coding DNA: TGTGCCAGCAGCTTGGCTAGCGGGAGTATCACAGATACGCAGTATTTT. The full variable domain, with the rest looked up from reference TRBV5-8 and TRBJ2-3, is EAGVTQSPTHLIKTRGQQATLRCSPISGHTSVYWYQQALGLGLQFLLWYDEGEERNRGNFPPRFSGRQFPNYSSELNVNALELEDSALYLCASSLASGSITDTQYFGPGTRLTVL.

This chain uses TRBV7-2 with TRBJ2-3, with 9 bases lining up with TRBD2. CDR3 size: 17 residues. Germline V gives CDR1 SGHTA, CDR2 FQGNSA. V gave up 8 bases and J gave up 2 bases; unmatched junction bases: 14. CDR3 in amino acids: CASARLAGRGSTDTQYF. DNA for the CDR3: TGTGCCAGCGCCCGGCTAGCGGGGAGGGGTTCCACAGATACGCAGTATTTT.

V gene TRBV11-2 combines with J gene TRBJ1-6; D uncertain. CDR1 is SGHAT, CDR2 FQNNGV, per germline. V gave up 2 bases and J gave up 0 bases, with 8 bases separating them. The CDR3 has 16 residues. CDR3 nucleotide sequence: TGTGCCAGCAGCTTAATGGGAGTCTCCTATAATTCACCCCTCCACTTT. It yields the protein CASSLMGVSYNSPLHF.

Only a few counts were recorded for this clone. The chain is built from TRBV13 and TRBJ1-1; D is unclear. V was cut by 1 base and J by 0 bases, with 6 bases left in between. Germline V gene sequence: CDR1 PRHDT, CDR2 FYEKMQ (reference sequence). This CDR3 comprises 14 residues. The CDR3 here is CASSLVGLNTEAFF. CDR3 in DNA: TGTGCCAGCAGCTTAGTGGGCTTGAACACTGAAGCTTTCTTT.